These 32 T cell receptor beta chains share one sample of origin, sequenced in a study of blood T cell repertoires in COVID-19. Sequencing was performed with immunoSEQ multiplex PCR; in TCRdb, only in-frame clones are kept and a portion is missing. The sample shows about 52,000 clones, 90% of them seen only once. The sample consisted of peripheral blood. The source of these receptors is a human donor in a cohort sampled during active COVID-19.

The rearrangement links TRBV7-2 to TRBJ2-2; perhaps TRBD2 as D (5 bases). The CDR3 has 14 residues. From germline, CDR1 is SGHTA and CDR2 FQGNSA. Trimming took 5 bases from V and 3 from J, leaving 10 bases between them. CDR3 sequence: CASSKTTYTGELFF. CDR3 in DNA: TGTGCCAGCAGCAAGACTACTTACACCGGGGAGCTGTTTTTT.

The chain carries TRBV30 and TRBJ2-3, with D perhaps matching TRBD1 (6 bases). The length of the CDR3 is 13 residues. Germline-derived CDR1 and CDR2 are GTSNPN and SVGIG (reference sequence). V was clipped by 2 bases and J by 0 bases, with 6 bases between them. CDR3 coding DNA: TGTGCCTGGAGTCAGGGGAGCACAGATACGCAGTATTTT. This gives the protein CAWSQGSTDTQYF.

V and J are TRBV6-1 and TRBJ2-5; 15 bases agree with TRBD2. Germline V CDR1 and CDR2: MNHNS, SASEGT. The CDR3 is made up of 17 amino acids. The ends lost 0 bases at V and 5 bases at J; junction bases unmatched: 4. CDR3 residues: CASSEAGLAGGRETQYF. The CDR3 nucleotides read TGTGCCAGCAGTGAAGCTGGACTAGCGGGAGGGCGTGAGACCCAGTACTTC.

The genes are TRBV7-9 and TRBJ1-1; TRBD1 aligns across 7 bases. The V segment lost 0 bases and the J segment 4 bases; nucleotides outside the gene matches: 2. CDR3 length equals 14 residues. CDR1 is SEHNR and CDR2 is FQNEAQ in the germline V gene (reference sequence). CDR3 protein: CASSLARQGTEAFF. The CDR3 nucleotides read TGTGCCAGCAGCTTAGCGCGACAGGGCACTGAAGCTTTCTTT.

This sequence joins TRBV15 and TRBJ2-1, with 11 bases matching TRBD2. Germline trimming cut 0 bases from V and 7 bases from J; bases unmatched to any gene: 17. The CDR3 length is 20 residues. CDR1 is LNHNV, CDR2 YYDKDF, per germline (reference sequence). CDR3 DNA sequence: TGTGCCACCAGCAGAGATAGGGGGCTATTGACTAGCGGGACTGGGAATGAGCAGTTCTTC. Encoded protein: CATSRDRGLLTSGTGNEQFF.

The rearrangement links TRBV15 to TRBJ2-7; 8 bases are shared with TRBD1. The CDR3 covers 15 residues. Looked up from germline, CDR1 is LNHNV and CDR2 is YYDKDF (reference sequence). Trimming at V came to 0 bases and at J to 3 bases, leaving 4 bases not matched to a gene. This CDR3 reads CATSRDAGTGYEQYF. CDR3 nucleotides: TGTGCCACCAGCAGAGACGCCGGGACAGGCTACGAGCAGTACTTC.

The CDR3 here is CASSVGETDTQYF. The DNA for the CDR3 is TGTGCCAGCAGTGTTGGGGAGACAGATACGCAGTATTTT. The chain employs TRBV6-4 and TRBJ2-3; tentative D call: TRBD2 (5 bases). The CDR3 is 13 amino acids. Germline CDR1 reads MRHNA; CDR2 reads SNTAGT. The V and J ends lost 4 bases and 3 bases respectively, with 8 bases between them.

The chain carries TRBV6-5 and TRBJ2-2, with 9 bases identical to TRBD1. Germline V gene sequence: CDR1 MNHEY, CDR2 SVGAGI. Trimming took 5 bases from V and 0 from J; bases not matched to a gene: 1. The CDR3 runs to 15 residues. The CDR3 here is CASSRTGANTGELFF. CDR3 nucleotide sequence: TGTGCCAGCAGTCGGACAGGGGCGAACACCGGGGAGCTGTTTTTT.

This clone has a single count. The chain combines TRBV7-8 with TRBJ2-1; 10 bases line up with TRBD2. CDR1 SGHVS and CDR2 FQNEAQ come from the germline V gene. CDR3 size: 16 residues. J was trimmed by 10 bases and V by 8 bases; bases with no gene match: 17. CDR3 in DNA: TGTGCCAGCGGGGCAGGGGAGTTACTAGCGGGGTGGGAGCAGTTCTTC. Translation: CASGAGELLAGWEQFF.

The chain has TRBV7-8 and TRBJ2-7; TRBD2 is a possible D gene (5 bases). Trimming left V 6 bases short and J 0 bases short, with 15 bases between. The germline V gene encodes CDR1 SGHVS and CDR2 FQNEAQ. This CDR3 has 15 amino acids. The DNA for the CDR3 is TGTGCCAGCAGGTTGAGGGCCGAGGGCTCCTACGAGCAGTACTTC. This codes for CASRLRAEGSYEQYF.

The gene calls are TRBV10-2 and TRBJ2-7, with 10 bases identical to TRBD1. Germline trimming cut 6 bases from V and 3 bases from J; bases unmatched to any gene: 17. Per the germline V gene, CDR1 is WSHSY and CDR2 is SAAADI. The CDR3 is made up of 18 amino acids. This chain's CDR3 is CASRPDRGSRTSVYEQYF. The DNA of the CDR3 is TGCGCCAGCAGACCGGACAGGGGGTCTAGAACTAGCGTCTACGAGCAGTACTTC.

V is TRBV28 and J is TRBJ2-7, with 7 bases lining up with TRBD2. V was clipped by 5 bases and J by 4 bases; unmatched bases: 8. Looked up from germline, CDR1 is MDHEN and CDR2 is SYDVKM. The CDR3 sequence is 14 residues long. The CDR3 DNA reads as TGTGCCAGCAGTCCGAGGGACTACGGTTACGAGCAGTACTTC. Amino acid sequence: CASSPRDYGYEQYF. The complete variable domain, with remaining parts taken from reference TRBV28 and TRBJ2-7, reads DVKVTQSSRYLVKRTGEKVFLECVQDMDHENMFWYRQDPGLGLRLIYFSYDVKMKEKGDIPEGYSVSREKKERFSLILESASTNQTSMYLCASSPRDYGYEQYFGPGTRLTVT.

The chain's CDR3 is CASSLGTGLVTDTQYF. CDR3 bases: TGTGCCAGCAGCCTGGGGACAGGGTTGGTCACAGATACGCAGTATTTT. This chain links TRBV3-1 (or the pseudogene TRBV3-2) with TRBJ2-3, with 9 bases that match TRBD1. The length of the CDR3 is 16 residues. Per the germline V gene, CDR1 is LGHDT and CDR2 is YNNKEL (reference sequence). V shed 4 bases and J 2 bases; nucleotides not matched to a gene: 7.

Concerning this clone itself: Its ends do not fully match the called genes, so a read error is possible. This CDR3 is CASSLVQGASNSPLHF. DNA for the CDR3: TGTGCTAGCAGCTTAGTACAGGGGGCAAGTAATTCACCCCTCCACTTT. This chain connects TRBV7-7 to TRBJ1-6; TRBD1 aligns across 9 bases. In germline, CDR1 is SSHAT, CDR2 FNYEAQ (reference sequence). The CDR3 runs to 16 residues.

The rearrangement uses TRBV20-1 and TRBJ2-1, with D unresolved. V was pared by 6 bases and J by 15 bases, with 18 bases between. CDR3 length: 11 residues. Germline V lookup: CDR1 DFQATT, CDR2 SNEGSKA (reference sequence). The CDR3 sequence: CSANTRVPGFF. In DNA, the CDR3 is TGCAGTGCCAACACTCGGGTCCCGGGGTTCTTC.

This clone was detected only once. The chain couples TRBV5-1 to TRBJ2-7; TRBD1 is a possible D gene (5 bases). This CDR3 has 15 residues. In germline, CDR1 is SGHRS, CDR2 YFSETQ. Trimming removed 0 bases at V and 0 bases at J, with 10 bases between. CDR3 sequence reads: CASSLGTMSSYEQYF. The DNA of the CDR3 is TGCGCCAGCAGCTTGGGGACAATGAGCTCCTACGAGCAGTACTTC.

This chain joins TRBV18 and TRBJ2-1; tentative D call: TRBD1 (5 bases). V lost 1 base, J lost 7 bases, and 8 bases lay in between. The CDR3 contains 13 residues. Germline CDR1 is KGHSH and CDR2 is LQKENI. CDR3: CASSPRQSNEQFF. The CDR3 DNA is TGTGCCAGCTCACCACGACAGTCAAATGAGCAGTTCTTC.

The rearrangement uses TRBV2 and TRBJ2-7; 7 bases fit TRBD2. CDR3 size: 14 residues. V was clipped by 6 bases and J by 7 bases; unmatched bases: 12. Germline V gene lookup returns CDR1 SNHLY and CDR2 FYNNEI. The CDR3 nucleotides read TGTGCCAGCAGGGCGGGGAGCGGGACGCATGAGCAGTACTTC. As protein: CASRAGSGTHEQYF.

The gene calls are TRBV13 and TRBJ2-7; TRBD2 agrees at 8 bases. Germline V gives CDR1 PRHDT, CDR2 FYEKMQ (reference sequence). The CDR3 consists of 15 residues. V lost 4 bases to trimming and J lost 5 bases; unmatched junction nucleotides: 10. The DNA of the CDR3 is TGTGCCAGCAGCTCCCTTAGCGGGACTGAGAACGAGCAGTACTTC. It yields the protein CASSSLSGTENEQYF.

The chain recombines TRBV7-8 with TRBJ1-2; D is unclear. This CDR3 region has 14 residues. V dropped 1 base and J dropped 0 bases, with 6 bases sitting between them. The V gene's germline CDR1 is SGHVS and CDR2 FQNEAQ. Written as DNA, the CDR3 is TGTGCCAGCAGCTTAGGTCAGGCTAACTATGGCTACACCTTC. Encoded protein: CASSLGQANYGYTF.

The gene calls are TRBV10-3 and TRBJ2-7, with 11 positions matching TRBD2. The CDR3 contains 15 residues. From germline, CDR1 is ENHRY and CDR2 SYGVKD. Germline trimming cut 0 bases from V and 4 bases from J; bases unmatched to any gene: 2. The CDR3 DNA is TGTGCCATCAGTGAGTCTGGACTAGCGGGTTACGAGCAGTACTTC. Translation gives CAISESGLAGYEQYF.

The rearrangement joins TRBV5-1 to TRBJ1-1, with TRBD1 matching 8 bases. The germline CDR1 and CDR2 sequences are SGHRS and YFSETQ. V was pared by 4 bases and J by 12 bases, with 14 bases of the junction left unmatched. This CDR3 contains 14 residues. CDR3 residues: CASSQTPGTGGTFF. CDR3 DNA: TGCGCCAGCAGCCAAACCCCCGGGACAGGTGGTACTTTCTTT.

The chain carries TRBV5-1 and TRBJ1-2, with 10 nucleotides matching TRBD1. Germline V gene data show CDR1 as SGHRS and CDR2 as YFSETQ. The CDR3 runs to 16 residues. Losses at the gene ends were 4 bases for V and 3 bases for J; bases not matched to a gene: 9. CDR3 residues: CASSGRQGAIDYGYTF. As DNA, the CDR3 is TGCGCCAGCAGCGGACGACAGGGGGCGATAGACTATGGCTACACCTTC.

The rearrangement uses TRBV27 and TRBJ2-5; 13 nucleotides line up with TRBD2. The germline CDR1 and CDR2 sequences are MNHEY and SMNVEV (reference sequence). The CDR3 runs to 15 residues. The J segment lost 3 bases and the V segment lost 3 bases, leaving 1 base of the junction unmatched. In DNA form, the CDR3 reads TGTGCCAGCAGTTTTACTAGCGGGAGGGAAGAGACCCAGTACTTC. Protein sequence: CASSFTSGREETQYF.

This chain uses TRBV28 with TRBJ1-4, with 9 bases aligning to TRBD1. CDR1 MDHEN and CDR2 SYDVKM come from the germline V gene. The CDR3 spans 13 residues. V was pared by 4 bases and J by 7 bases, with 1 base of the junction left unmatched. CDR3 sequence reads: CASSSGQGEKLFF. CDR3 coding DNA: TGTGCCAGCAGTTCGGGACAGGGTGAAAAACTGTTTTTT.

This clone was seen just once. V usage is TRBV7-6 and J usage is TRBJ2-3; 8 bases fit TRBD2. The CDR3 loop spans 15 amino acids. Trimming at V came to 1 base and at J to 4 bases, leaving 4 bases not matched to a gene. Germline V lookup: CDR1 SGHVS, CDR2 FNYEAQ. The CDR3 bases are TGTGCCAGCAGCTTAGGCGGGGGGCGGCCAGATACGCAGTATTTT. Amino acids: CASSLGGGRPDTQYF.

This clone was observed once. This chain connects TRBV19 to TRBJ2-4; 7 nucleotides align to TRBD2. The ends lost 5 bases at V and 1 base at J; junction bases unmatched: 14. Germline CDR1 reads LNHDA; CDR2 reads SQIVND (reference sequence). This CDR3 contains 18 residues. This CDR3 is CASSAEGEGTMAKNIQYF. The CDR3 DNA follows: TGTGCCAGTAGTGCCGAAGGGGAAGGGACTATGGCCAAAAACATTCAGTACTTC.

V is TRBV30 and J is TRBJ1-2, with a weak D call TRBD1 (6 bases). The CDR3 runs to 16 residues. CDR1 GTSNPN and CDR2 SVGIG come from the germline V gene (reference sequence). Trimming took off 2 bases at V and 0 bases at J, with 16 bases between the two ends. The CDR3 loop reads CAWSRGGGQPNYGYTF. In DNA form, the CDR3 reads TGTGCCTGGAGTCGGGGAGGGGGACAACCTAACTATGGCTACACCTTC.

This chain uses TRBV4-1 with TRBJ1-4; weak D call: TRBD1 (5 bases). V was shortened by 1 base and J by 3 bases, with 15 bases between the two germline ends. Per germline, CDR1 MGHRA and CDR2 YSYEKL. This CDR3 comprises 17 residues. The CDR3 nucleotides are TGCGCCAGCAGCCAAGCGGGGAGGGGCCCGGCTAATGAAAAACTGTTTTTT. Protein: CASSQAGRGPANEKLFF.

The CDR3 DNA is TGTGCCAGCAGCCTGGGACTAGGGGGGTACGAGCAGTACTTC. It is translated as CASSLGLGGYEQYF. The genes are TRBV7-9 and TRBJ2-7; 8 bases line up with TRBD2. Germline loops: CDR1 SEHNR, CDR2 FQNEAQ (reference sequence). Losses at the gene ends were 5 bases for V and 4 bases for J; bases not matched to a gene: 7. The CDR3 is 14 amino acids.

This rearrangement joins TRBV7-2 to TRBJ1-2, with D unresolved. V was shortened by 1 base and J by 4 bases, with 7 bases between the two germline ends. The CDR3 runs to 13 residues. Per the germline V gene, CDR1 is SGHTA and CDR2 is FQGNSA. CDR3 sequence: CASSLDRSYGYTF. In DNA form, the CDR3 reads TGTGCCAGCAGCTTAGATAGGAGCTATGGCTACACCTTC.

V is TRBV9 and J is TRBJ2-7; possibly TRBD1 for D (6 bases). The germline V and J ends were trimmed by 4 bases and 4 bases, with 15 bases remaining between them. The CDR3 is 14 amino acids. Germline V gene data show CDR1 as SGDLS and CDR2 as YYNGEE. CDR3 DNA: TGTGCCAGCAGCACAGCACAGGGTGTGTACGAGCAGTACTTC. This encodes CASSTAQGVYEQYF.